What follows are 21 T cell receptor beta chains derived from one specimen sequenced in a study of PD-1 blockade in classical Hodgkin lymphoma. Time point reported: cycle 4 day 1 (C4D1), after more than five weeks of nivolumab. The patients all showed relapse after autologous stem cell transplantation, while their brentuximab vedotin exposure varied. Negative selection with magnets was how CD8+ T cells were isolated from the thawed PBMCs. Here immunoSEQ multiplex PCR was the method, and the copy in TCRdb shows in-frame clones only, minus some. The sample records some 8,000 clones, 82% being singletons. The specimen comprised CD8+ T cells from blood, sampled before the fourth cycle of nivolumab. The receptors were sampled from a human donor with classical Hodgkin lymphoma.

CDR3 region: CASSPGLRLCTEAFF. Here the CDR3 DNA reads TGTGCCAGCAGTCCTGGACTCAGGTTATGCACTGAAGCTTTCTTT. The chain recombines TRBV6-1 with TRBJ1-1; no clear D. V lost 5 bases and J 4 bases, leaving 17 bases between the germline ends. Germline assignment: CDR1 MNHNS and CDR2 SASEGT. The CDR3 is 15 residues long.

The rearrangement joins TRBV30 to TRBJ2-7; 8 bases map to TRBD1. CDR1 and CDR2 (germline): GTSNPN, SVGIG (reference sequence). V was pared by 2 bases and J by 2 bases, with 8 bases of the junction left unmatched. The CDR3 runs to 15 residues. The CDR3, as DNA: TGTGCCTGGAGTACACCCAGGACAGGGCCCTACGAGCAGTACTTC. This gives the protein CAWSTPRTGPYEQYF. Using reference TRBV30 and TRBJ2-7 for the parts outside the CDR3, the full variable domain is SQTIHQWPATLVQPVGSPLSLECTVEGTSNPNLYWYRQAAGRGLQLLFYSVGIGQISSEVPQNLSASRPQDRQFILSSKKLLLSDSGFYLCAWSTPRTGPYEQYFGPGTRLTVT.

The V gene is TRBV7-9, the J gene TRBJ2-2; the match to TRBD2 covers 11 bases. After removal of 9 bases from V and 4 bases from J, the junction contained 4 bases not matched to a gene. Germline CDR1 SEHNR, CDR2 FQNEAQ (reference sequence). The CDR3 is made up of 14 amino acids. The CDR3 nucleotides read TGTGCCAGGGCAGGACTAGCGGGCACCGGGGAGCTGTTTTTT. Residues: CARAGLAGTGELFF.

V and J are TRBV6-5 and TRBJ2-7; 7 bases line up with TRBD1. Germline V gene sequence: CDR1 MNHEY, CDR2 SVGAGI. V trimming: 2 bases; J trimming: 5 bases; junction bases outside the gene matches: 3. The CDR3 has 13 residues. The CDR3 spells CASSYLGGHEQYF. DNA of the CDR3: TGTGCCAGCAGTTACCTAGGGGGCCACGAGCAGTACTTC.

A note on this clone: Mismatch with germline at one junction end may stem from a read error. The identical CDR3 is also encoded by other nucleotide sequences in the sample. V usage is TRBV30 and J usage is TRBJ1-1; D unresolved. The CDR3 consists of 15 residues. CDR1 and CDR2 (germline): GTSNPN, SVGIG (reference sequence). The CDR3 sequence is CAWSVEGILNTEAFF. CDR3 coding DNA: TGCGCCTGGAGTGTGGAAGGCATTTTGAACACTGAAGCTTTCTTT. Supplemented by reference TRBV30 and TRBJ1-1, the full variable domain reads SQTIHQWPATLVQPVGSPLSLECTVEGTSNPNLYWYRQAAGRGLQLLFYSVGIGQISSEVPQNLSASRPQDRQFILSSKKLLLSDSGFYLCAWSVEGILNTEAFFGQGTRLTVV.

Concerning this clone: Germline is not matched at one junction end, which may reflect a read error. The rearrangement links TRBV2 to TRBJ1-3; weak D call: TRBD1 (5 bases). Looked up from germline, CDR1 is SNHLY and CDR2 is FYNNEI. The CDR3 runs to 13 residues. The CDR3 DNA follows: TGTGCCGGCAGACAGACTTCTGGAAACACCATATATTTT. This translates into CAGRQTSGNTIYF.

J is TRBJ1-2 and V is TRBV25-1; 11 bases line up with TRBD1. The CDR3 contains 15 residues. Germline V gives CDR1 MGHDK, CDR2 SYGVNS. J gave up 8 bases and V 3 bases, and 8 bases lay outside the gene matches. CDR3 amino acids: CASSDLDRGLRGYTF. The DNA of the CDR3 is TGTGCCAGCAGTGATTTGGACAGGGGGCTACGGGGCTACACCTTC.

The CDR3 sequence: CASRTGQLSGNTIYF. DNA for the CDR3: TGTGCAAGTCGCACTGGACAGCTCTCTGGAAACACCATATATTTT. The chain uses TRBV12-2 and TRBJ1-3; the table's D call, TRBD1, was not checked against the DNA. TRBV12-2 is a pseudogene. The CDR3 has 15 residues.

The chain employs TRBV5-1 and TRBJ1-4, with D perhaps matching TRBD1 (5 bases). Trimming shortened V by 0 bases and J by 8 bases, and 17 bases separated the two germline ends. Looked up from germline, CDR1 is SGHRS and CDR2 is YFSETQ. This CDR3 is 16 amino acids long. DNA for the CDR3: TGCGCCAGCAGCTTGGAATGGTCGGGACTGCCCGAAAAACTGTTTTTT. Translation gives CASSLEWSGLPEKLFF.

The rearrangement uses TRBV7-9 and TRBJ1-6; D gene unclear. The V gene's germline CDR1 is SEHNR and CDR2 FQNEAQ (reference sequence). The CDR3 has 16 amino acids. V was shortened by 1 base and J by 5 bases, with 12 bases between the two germline ends. The CDR3 DNA sequence: TGTGCCAGCAGCTTAGTCCCCTCACGGGATAATTCACCCCTCCACTTT. Translating gives CASSLVPSRDNSPLHF.

This chain links TRBV10-3 with TRBJ2-7; 8 nucleotides align to TRBD1. Per germline, CDR1 ENHRY and CDR2 SYGVKD. The CDR3 is made up of 14 amino acids. Trimming removed 2 bases from V and 6 bases from J; junction bases left unmatched: 6. The DNA for the CDR3 is TGTGCCATCAGTGAGGGTAGAACAGGGGGCGAGCAGTACTTC. The encoded protein is CAISEGRTGGEQYF.

The V gene is TRBV7-6, the J gene TRBJ2-3; D gene unclear. V was trimmed by 4 bases and J by 2 bases, leaving 10 bases between them. This CDR3 comprises 14 residues. CDR1 SGHVS and CDR2 FNYEAQ come from the germline V gene. The CDR3 nucleotides read TGTGCCAGCAGCTCAGGTCGGACCACAGATACGCAGTATTTT. It is translated as CASSSGRTTDTQYF.

This clone was counted between two and nine times. The rearrangement joins TRBV27 to TRBJ2-1; TRBD2 matches at 8 bases. V lost 2 bases, J lost 6 bases, and 0 bases stayed unmatched. Germline V gives CDR1 MNHEY, CDR2 SMNVEV (reference sequence). CDR3 size: 13 residues. As DNA, the CDR3 is TGTGCCAGCAGTTTACTAGCGGGCAATGAGCAGTTCTTC. Its translation is CASSLLAGNEQFF.

This chain joins TRBV4-1 and TRBJ1-5; TRBD1 aligns across 7 bases. The germline gives CDR1 MGHRA, CDR2 YSYEKL. The length of the CDR3 is 15 residues. V dropped 0 bases and J dropped 5; count of bases not matched to a gene: 4. The chain's CDR3 is CASSQESGGHQPQHF. CDR3 bases: TGCGCCAGCAGCCAAGAGTCAGGGGGGCATCAGCCCCAGCATTTT.

J is TRBJ2-1 and V is TRBV19, with D unresolved. Trimming cost V 3 bases and J 9 bases, with 15 bases left between them. Germline V gives CDR1 LNHDA, CDR2 SQIVND (reference sequence). The CDR3 covers 14 residues. The CDR3 region has the DNA TGTGCCAGTAGTATTGTTGGGTGGTGGTCTGAGCAGTTCTTC. Residues: CASSIVGWWSEQFF.

CDR3 sequence reads: CASSIASGGTSSYEQYF. CDR3 nucleotides: TGTGCCAGTAGTATTGCAAGCGGGGGGACGAGCTCCTACGAGCAGTACTTC. The chain joins TRBV19 to TRBJ2-7; 9 nucleotides line up with TRBD2. V lost 3 bases to trimming and J lost 0 bases; unmatched junction nucleotides: 9. This CDR3 is built from 17 residues. CDR1 LNHDA and CDR2 SQIVND come from the germline V gene (reference sequence).

The chain couples TRBV19 to TRBJ1-5; D is perhaps TRBD1 (5 bases). The CDR3 extends over 13 amino acids. V lost 9 bases and J 11 bases, leaving 20 bases between the germline ends. Germline lookup yields CDR1 LNHDA and CDR2 SQIVND (reference sequence). The CDR3 loop reads CASGDFGPSAQHF. CDR3 DNA sequence: TGTGCCAGCGGGGACTTCGGACCTTCTGCCCAGCATTTT.

This chain links TRBV5-1 with TRBJ2-7; TRBD1 is a possible D gene (8 bases). This CDR3 comprises 17 residues. Germline V lookup: CDR1 SGHRS, CDR2 YFSETQ. Trimming shortened V by 0 bases and J by 4 bases, and 20 bases separated the two germline ends. The CDR3 reads CASSLALGGQGGYEQYF. The CDR3 DNA reads TGCGCCAGCAGCTTGGCCTTAGGCGGACAGGGAGGGTACGAGCAGTACTTC.

V is TRBV28 and J is TRBJ2-5, with TRBD2 matching over 9 bases. There are 18 residues in the CDR3. V trimming: 6 bases; J trimming: 1 base; junction bases outside the gene matches: 15. Germline loops: CDR1 MDHEN, CDR2 SYDVKM. The CDR3 DNA follows: TGTGCCAGCAGAAAAACGGGGGGACTAGCTATATTCCAAGAGACCCAGTACTTC. Its translation: CASRKTGGLAIFQETQYF.

CDR3 loop: CASSQEGGFSVSYEQYF. The CDR3 DNA sequence: TGCGCCAGCAGCCAAGAGGGAGGCTTTTCAGTCTCCTACGAGCAGTACTTC. The chain carries TRBV4-1 and TRBJ2-5, with D perhaps matching TRBD2 (6 bases). TRBJ2-7 explains the end of the DNA better; the J call may be wrong. Germline V gene sequence: CDR1 MGHRA, CDR2 YSYEKL. This CDR3 region has 17 residues.

V gene TRBV7-9 combines with J gene TRBJ1-6; D may be TRBD1 (6 bases). The CDR3 extends over 16 amino acids. Germline CDR1 reads SEHNR; CDR2 reads FQNEAQ (reference sequence). Trimming took 5 bases from V and 9 from J, leaving 20 bases between them. This CDR3 reads CASSPPSPGEGSPLHF. The DNA of the CDR3 is TGTGCCAGCAGCCCCCCGTCTCCAGGGGAGGGTTCACCCCTCCACTTT. The full variable domain, rest sourced from reference TRBV7-9 and TRBJ1-6, is DTGVSQNPRHKITKRGQNVTFRCDPISEHNRLYWYRQTLGQGPEFLTYFQNEAQLEKSRLLSDRFSAERPKGSFSTLEIQRTEQGDSAMYLCASSPPSPGEGSPLHFGNGTRLTVT.